The rows below give T cell receptor beta chains drawn from one sample of a study of PD-1 blockade in classical Hodgkin lymphoma. The protocol was immunoSEQ multiplex PCR, while the TCRdb copy is restricted to in-frame clones and leaves out a portion. The table lists roughly 41,000 clones, 88% of them singletons. The material sequenced was peripheral blood mononuclear cells (PBMCs), taken before the second cycle of nivolumab. These receptors all come from a human donor with classical Hodgkin lymphoma. Both conserved end residues are trimmed from each CDR3. A D gene is named only where the DNA matches it firmly.

D gene: TRBD2
V gene: TRBV9
CDR3 length: 13
J gene: TRBJ2-7
CDR3 protein: ASSQRAGGPGEQY

D gene: TRBD1
V gene: TRBV10-1
CDR3 length: 14
J gene: TRBJ2-1
CDR3 protein: ASSAPLTGGLNEQF

D gene: NA
V gene: TRBV9
CDR3 length: 14
J gene: TRBJ2-7
CDR3 protein: ASSVGSAGVSYEQY

D gene: NA
V gene: TRBV5-1
CDR3 length: 11
J gene: TRBJ2-4
CDR3 protein: ASSLGLGDIQY

D gene: NA
V gene: TRBV29-1
CDR3 length: 9
J gene: TRBJ2-7
CDR3 protein: SVVGNYEQY

D gene: TRBD2
V gene: TRBV4-1
CDR3 length: 15
J gene: TRBJ2-1
CDR3 protein: ASSQEGLAGSYNEQF

D gene: NA
V gene: TRBV5-4
CDR3 length: 12
J gene: TRBJ2-7
CDR3 protein: ASSPRGGGYEQY

D gene: NA
V gene: TRBV27
CDR3 length: 11
J gene: TRBJ1-1
CDR3 protein: ASSLDRGTEAF

D gene: TRBD2
V gene: TRBV9
CDR3 length: 15
J gene: TRBJ2-7
CDR3 protein: ASSAGLAGGNLGEQY

D gene: NA
V gene: TRBV10-2
CDR3 length: 10
J gene: TRBJ2-1
CDR3 protein: ASLASYNEQF

D gene: NA
V gene: TRBV6-6
CDR3 length: 12
J gene: TRBJ1-2
CDR3 protein: ASSYHRDYDGYT

D gene: TRBD2
V gene: TRBV27
CDR3 length: 13
J gene: TRBJ2-5
CDR3 protein: ASSSGLAGSETQY

D gene: TRBD1
V gene: TRBV7-9
CDR3 length: 14
J gene: TRBJ2-3
CDR3 protein: ASSTTTGTGTDTQY

D gene: NA
V gene: TRBV13
CDR3 length: 13
J gene: TRBJ1-1
CDR3 protein: ASSLVVVSRTEAF

D gene: NA
V gene: TRBV7-8
CDR3 length: 15
J gene: TRBJ2-4
CDR3 protein: ASSSIPRNLAKNIQY

D gene: NA
V gene: TRBV27
CDR3 length: 12
J gene: TRBJ2-5
CDR3 protein: ASSLLGSQETQY

D gene: NA
V gene: TRBV6-1
CDR3 length: 15
J gene: TRBJ1-6
CDR3 protein: ASSEGEVAVYNSPLH

D gene: NA
V gene: TRBV29-1
CDR3 length: 13
J gene: TRBJ2-7
CDR3 protein: SVGPGTMSSYEQY

D gene: NA
V gene: TRBV27
CDR3 length: 13
J gene: TRBJ1-3
CDR3 protein: ASSLGTGAGNTIY

D gene: NA
V gene: TRBV11-3
CDR3 length: 12
J gene: TRBJ1-2
CDR3 protein: ASSLGGRKYGYT

D gene: NA
V gene: TRBV28
CDR3 length: 13
J gene: TRBJ2-5
CDR3 protein: ASSLLEGWGETQY

D gene: NA
V gene: TRBV6-1
CDR3 length: 9
J gene: TRBJ2-4
CDR3 protein: ARDAKNIQY

D gene: TRBD1
V gene: TRBV6-5
CDR3 length: 11
J gene: TRBJ2-7
CDR3 protein: ASRKGAGYEQY

D gene: NA
V gene: TRBV11-2
CDR3 length: 12
J gene: TRBJ1-1
CDR3 protein: ASSLAFSQHEAF

D gene: NA
V gene: TRBV30
CDR3 length: 11
J gene: TRBJ1-3
CDR3 protein: AHKTGRRNTIY

D gene: NA
V gene: TRBV9
CDR3 length: 13
J gene: TRBJ2-2
CDR3 protein: ASSVGSSVSGELF

D gene: NA
V gene: TRBV11-2
CDR3 length: 12
J gene: TRBJ2-7
CDR3 protein: ASSLESQGLQQY

D gene: TRBD2
V gene: TRBV5-1
CDR3 length: 12
J gene: NA
CDR3 protein: ASSLRGRNYEQY

D gene: TRBD1
V gene: TRBV28
CDR3 length: 11
J gene: TRBJ2-7
CDR3 protein: ASRRQGAYEQY

D gene: TRBD2
V gene: TRBV11-2
CDR3 length: 17
J gene: TRBJ2-2
CDR3 protein: ASRTRGRREGPNLRELF

D gene: TRBD2
V gene: TRBV10-3
CDR3 length: 13
J gene: TRBJ2-7
CDR3 protein: AISGEGLVTDEQY

D gene: NA
V gene: TRBV9
CDR3 length: 14
J gene: TRBJ2-3
CDR3 protein: ASGMGRVQGTDTQY

D gene: NA
V gene: TRBV11-2
CDR3 length: 12
J gene: TRBJ1-4
CDR3 protein: ASSPPGPNEKLF

D gene: TRBD2
V gene: TRBV27
CDR3 length: 13
J gene: TRBJ2-2
CDR3 protein: ASSPTAGGTGELF

D gene: NA
V gene: TRBV11-3
CDR3 length: 16
J gene: TRBJ1-2
CDR3 protein: ASSLDLKGSGLRGGYT

D gene: NA
V gene: TRBV13
CDR3 length: 8
J gene: TRBJ2-1
CDR3 protein: ASIPHEQF

D gene: NA
V gene: TRBV2
CDR3 length: 11
J gene: TRBJ2-7
CDR3 protein: ARSWGGNYEQY

D gene: NA
V gene: TRBV9
CDR3 length: 15
J gene: TRBJ2-4
CDR3 protein: ASSVVGQAGAKNIQY

D gene: NA
V gene: TRBV5-1
CDR3 length: 13
J gene: TRBJ1-5
CDR3 protein: ASRPTTVSNQPQH

D gene: TRBD2
V gene: TRBV18
CDR3 length: 15
J gene: TRBJ2-3
CDR3 protein: ASSPKLAGLAGDTQY

D gene: NA
V gene: TRBV7-6
CDR3 length: 14
J gene: TRBJ2-1
CDR3 protein: ASSLAGGVSYNEQF

D gene: TRBD1
V gene: TRBV9
CDR3 length: 13
J gene: TRBJ2-2
CDR3 protein: ASSAQGANTGELF

D gene: TRBD1
V gene: TRBV18
CDR3 length: 14
J gene: TRBJ1-1
CDR3 protein: ASSPVTGGLGTEAF

D gene: NA
V gene: TRBV10-3
CDR3 length: 13
J gene: TRBJ2-7
CDR3 protein: AISESRRSPYEQY

D gene: TRBD1
V gene: TRBV7-9
CDR3 length: 12
J gene: TRBJ2-5
CDR3 protein: ASSLWDSQETQY

D gene: NA
V gene: TRBV9
CDR3 length: 11
J gene: TRBJ2-7
CDR3 protein: ASARGPLYEQY

D gene: NA
V gene: TRBV19
CDR3 length: 11
J gene: TRBJ1-2
CDR3 protein: ASTPGGLGGYT

D gene: NA
V gene: TRBV4-1
CDR3 length: 12
J gene: TRBJ2-7
CDR3 protein: ASSQREVVDEQY

D gene: TRBD1
V gene: TRBV11-3
CDR3 length: 13
J gene: TRBJ1-4
CDR3 protein: ASSRGGQENEKLF

D gene: TRBD1
V gene: TRBV11-3
CDR3 length: 18
J gene: TRBJ2-1
CDR3 protein: ASSLEGGYGTGSSYNEQF

D gene: NA
V gene: TRBV5-1
CDR3 length: 14
J gene: TRBJ2-7
CDR3 protein: ASSLGGGPFSYEQY

D gene: NA
V gene: TRBV19
CDR3 length: 13
J gene: TRBJ1-1
CDR3 protein: ASSLEAAGDTEAF